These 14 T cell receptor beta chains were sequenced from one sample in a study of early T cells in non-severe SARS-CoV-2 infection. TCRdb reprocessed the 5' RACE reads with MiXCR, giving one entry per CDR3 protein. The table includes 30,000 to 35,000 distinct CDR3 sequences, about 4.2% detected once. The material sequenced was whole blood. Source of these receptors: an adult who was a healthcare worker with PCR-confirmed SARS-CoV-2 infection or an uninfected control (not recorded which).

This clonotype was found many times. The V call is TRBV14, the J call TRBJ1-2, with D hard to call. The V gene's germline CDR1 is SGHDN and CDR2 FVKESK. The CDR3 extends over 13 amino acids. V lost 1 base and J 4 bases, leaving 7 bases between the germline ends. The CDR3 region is CASSQGQFYGYTF. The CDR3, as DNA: TGTGCCAGCAGCCAAGGGCAGTTCTATGGCTACACCTTC.

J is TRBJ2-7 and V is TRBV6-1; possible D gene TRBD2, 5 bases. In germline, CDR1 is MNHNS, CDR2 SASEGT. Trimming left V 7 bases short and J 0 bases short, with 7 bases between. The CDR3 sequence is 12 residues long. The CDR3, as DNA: TGTGCCAGCATGGAGGTCTCCTACGAGCAGTACTTC. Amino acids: CASMEVSYEQYF.

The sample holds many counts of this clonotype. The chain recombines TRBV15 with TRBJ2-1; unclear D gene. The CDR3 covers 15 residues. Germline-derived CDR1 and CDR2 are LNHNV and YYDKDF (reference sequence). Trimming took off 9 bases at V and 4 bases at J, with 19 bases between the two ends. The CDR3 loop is CATTRWPATYNEQFF. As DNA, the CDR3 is TGTGCCACTACCCGGTGGCCCGCAACGTACAATGAGCAGTTCTTC.

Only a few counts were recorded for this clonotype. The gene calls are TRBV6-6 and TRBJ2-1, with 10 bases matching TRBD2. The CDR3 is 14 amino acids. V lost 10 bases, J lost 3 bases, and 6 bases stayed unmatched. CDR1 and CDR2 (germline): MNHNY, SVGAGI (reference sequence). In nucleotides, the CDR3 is TGTGCCACGAGTCGGACTAGCGGCTACAATGAGCAGTTCTTC. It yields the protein CATSRTSGYNEQFF.

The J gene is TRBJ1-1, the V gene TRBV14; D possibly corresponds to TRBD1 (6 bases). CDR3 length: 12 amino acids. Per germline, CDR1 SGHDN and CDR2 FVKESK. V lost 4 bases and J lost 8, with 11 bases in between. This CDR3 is CASSLFQGEAFF. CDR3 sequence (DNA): TGTGCCAGCAGCCTATTCCAGGGGGAAGCTTTCTTT.

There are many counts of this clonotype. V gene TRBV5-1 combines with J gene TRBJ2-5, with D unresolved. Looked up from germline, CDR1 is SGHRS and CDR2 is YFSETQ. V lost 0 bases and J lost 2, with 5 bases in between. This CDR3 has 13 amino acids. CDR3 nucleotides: TGCGCCAGCAGCTTGGGGGGACAAGAGACCCAGTACTTC. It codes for CASSLGGQETQYF.

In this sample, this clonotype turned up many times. The CDR3 nucleotides are TGTGCCAGCAGCCTCTCGGAGGTCTCCTACGAGCAGTACTTC. Protein sequence: CASSLSEVSYEQYF. The gene calls are TRBV27 and TRBJ2-7; a possible D gene is TRBD2 (5 bases). Trimming took off 6 bases at V and 0 bases at J, with 12 bases between the two ends. From germline, CDR1 is MNHEY and CDR2 SMNVEV (reference sequence). The CDR3 loop spans 14 amino acids.

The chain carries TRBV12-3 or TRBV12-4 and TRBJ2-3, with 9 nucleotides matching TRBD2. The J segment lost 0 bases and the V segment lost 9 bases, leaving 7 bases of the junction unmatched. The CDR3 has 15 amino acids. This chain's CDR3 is CASLAGISSTDTQYF. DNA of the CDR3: TGTGCCAGTCTAGCGGGGATATCTAGCACAGATACGCAGTATTTT.

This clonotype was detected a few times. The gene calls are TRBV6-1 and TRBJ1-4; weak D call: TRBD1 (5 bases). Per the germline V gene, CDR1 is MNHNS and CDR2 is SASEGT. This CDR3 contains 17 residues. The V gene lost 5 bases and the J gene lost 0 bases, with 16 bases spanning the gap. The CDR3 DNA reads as TGTGCCAGCAGTCCCAGGGATCCCGGGGCAACTAATGAAAAACTGTTTTTT. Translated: CASSPRDPGATNEKLFF.

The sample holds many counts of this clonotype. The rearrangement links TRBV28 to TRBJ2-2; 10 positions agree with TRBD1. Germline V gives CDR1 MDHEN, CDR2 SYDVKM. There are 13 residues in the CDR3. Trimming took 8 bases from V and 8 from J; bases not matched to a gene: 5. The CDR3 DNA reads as TGTGCCAGCCGACAGGGGGCTAAGGGGGAGCTGTTTTTT. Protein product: CASRQGAKGELFF.

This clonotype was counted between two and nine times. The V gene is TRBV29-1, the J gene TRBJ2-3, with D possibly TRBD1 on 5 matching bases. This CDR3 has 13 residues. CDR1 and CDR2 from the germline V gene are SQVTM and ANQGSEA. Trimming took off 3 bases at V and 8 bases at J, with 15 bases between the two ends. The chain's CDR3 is CSVEDGVRGTQYF. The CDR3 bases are TGCAGCGTTGAGGACGGAGTTAGGGGTACGCAGTATTTT.

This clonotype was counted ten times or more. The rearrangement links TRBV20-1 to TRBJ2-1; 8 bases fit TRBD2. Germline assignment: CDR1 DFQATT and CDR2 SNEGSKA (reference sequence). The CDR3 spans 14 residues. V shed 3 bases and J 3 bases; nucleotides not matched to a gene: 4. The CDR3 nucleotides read TGCAGTGCTAGCGGGGGGGATATCTACAATGAGCAGTTCTTC. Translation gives CSASGGDIYNEQFF.

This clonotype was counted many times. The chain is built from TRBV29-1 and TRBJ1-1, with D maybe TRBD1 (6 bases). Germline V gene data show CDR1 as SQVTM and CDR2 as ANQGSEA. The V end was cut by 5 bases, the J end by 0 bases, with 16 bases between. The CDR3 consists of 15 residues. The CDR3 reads CSVFLGTPMNTEAFF. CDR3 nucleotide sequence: TGCAGCGTTTTCCTCGGGACACCAATGAACACTGAAGCTTTCTTT. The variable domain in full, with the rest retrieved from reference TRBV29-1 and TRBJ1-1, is SAVISQKPSRDICQRGTSLTIQCQVDSQVTMMFWYRQQPGQSLTLIATANQGSEATYESGFVIDKFPISRPNLTFSTLTVSNMSPEDSSIYLCSVFLGTPMNTEAFFGQGTRLTVV.

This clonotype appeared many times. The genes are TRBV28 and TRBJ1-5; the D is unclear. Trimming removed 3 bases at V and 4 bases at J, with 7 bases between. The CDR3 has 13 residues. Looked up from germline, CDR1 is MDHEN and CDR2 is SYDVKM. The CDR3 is CASSFTRNQPQHF. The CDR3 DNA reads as TGTGCCAGCAGTTTCACGCGGAATCAGCCCCAGCATTTT.